A selection of T cell receptor beta chains follows, all from one sample in a study of blood T cell repertoires in COVID-19. Sequencing was performed with immunoSEQ multiplex PCR; in TCRdb, only in-frame clones are kept and a portion is missing. This sample carries about 150,000 clones, about 88% of them seen once, and the ten largest clones take more than 5.5%. The sample taken for sequencing was PBMCs or T cells enriched from blood (not recorded which). These receptor sequences come from a man aged 50-59 years who had recovered from COVID-19. Both conserved end residues are part of each CDR3. D genes are given only for firm matches. Clone size is not always given. Where it is, it says once, few, many or a class for expanded clones.

>TRBV19|-|TRBJ2-5|TRBD2
CASSIEPGLAAQETQYF
TGTGCCAGTAGTATAGAACCGGGACTAGCGGCGCAAGAGACCCAGTACTTC
>TRBV5-1|-|TRBJ1-1|TRBD1
CASSHPPGRGQGNTEAFF
TGCGCCAGCAGCCATCCTCCGGGCAGGGGGCAAGGGAACACTGAAGCTTTCTTT
>TRBV19|-|TRBJ2-7|-
CASSIEVLSSYEQYF
TGTGCCAGTAGTATCGAGGTTCTGAGCTCCTACGAGCAGTACTTC
>TRBV27|-|TRBJ2-1|-
CASSLRQRANEQFF
TGTGCCAGCAGTTTGCGGCAGCGAGCCAATGAGCAGTTCTTC
>TRBV10-3|-|TRBJ2-5|-
CAISTTDDQETQYF
TGTGCCATCAGTACTACCGACGACCAAGAGACCCAGTACTTC
>TRBV19|-|TRBJ1-1|-
CASSLSFTGVNTEAFF
TGTGCCAGTAGCCTCTCCTTCACCGGGGTGAACACTGAAGCTTTCTTT
>TRBV11-1|-|TRBJ2-7|-
CASSSGLFQQYF
TGTGCCAGCAGCTCGGGACTTTTCCAGCAGTACTTC
>TRBV3-1/TRBV3-2|once|TRBJ1-2|TRBD1
CASSPGQGNNYGYTF
TGTGCCAGCAGCCCGGGACAGGGGAATAACTATGGCTACACCTTC
>TRBV7-2|-|TRBJ2-1|-
CASSLQGGYEQFF
TGTGCCAGCAGCTTACAGGGGGGCTATGAGCAGTTCTTC
>TRBV7-2|-|TRBJ2-1|TRBD2
CAGADWGGSYNEQFF
TGTGCTGGGGCGGATTGGGGGGGCTCCTACAATGAGCAGTTCTTC
>TRBV9|-|TRBJ2-1|-
CASSGRAGARVYNEQFF
TGTGCCAGCAGCGGACGTGCGGGGGCCCGTGTTTACAATGAGCAGTTCTTC
>TRBV6-2/TRBV6-3|once|TRBJ1-1|TRBD1
CASSYSTGGFTEAFF
TGTGCCAGCAGTTACTCGACAGGGGGTTTCACTGAAGCTTTCTTT
>TRBV5-1|-|TRBJ2-2|TRBD1
CASSLGTGLNTGELFF
TGCGCCAGCAGCTTGGGGACAGGGTTGAACACCGGGGAGCTGTTTTTT
>TRBV19|-|TRBJ2-4|-
CASSIRDSLAKNIQYF
TGTGCCAGTAGTATAAGGGACTCTTTAGCCAAAAACATTCAGTACTTC
>TRBV7-2|many|TRBJ2-1|TRBD2
CASSLVSSGGADEQFF
TGTGCCAGCAGCTTAGTCTCTAGCGGGGGGGCCGATGAGCAGTTCTTC
>TRBV4-3|-|TRBJ1-3|-
CASSQGRGGGNTIYF
TGCGCCAGCAGCCAAGGTCGAGGAGGTGGAAACACCATATATTTT
>TRBV9|-|TRBJ1-1|-
CASSVAGGVNTEAFF
TGTGCCAGCAGCGTAGCGGGGGGTGTGAACACTGAAGCTTTCTTT
>TRBV19|few|TRBJ2-3|-
CASSLQSSTDTQYF
TGTGCCAGTAGTTTGCAGTCTAGCACAGATACGCAGTATTTT